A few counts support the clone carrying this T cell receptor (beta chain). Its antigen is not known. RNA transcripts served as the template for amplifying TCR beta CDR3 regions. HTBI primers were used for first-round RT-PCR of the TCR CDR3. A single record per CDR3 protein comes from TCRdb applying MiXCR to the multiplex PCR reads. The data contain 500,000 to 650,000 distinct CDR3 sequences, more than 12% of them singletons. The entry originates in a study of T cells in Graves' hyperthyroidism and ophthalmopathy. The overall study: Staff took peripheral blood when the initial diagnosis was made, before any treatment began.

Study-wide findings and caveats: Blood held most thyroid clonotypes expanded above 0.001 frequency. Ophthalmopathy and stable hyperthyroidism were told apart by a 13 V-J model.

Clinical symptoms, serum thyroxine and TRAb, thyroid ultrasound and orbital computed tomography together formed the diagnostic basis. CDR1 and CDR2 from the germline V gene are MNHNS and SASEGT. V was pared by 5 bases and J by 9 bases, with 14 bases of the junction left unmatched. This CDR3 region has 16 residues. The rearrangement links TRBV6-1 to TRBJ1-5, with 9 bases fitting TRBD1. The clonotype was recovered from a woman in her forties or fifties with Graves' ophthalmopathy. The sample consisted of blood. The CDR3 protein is CASSRTAPGQGSPQHF. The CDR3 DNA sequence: TGTGCCAGCAGTCGAACAGCGCCGGGACAGGGTTCGCCCCAGCATTTT.